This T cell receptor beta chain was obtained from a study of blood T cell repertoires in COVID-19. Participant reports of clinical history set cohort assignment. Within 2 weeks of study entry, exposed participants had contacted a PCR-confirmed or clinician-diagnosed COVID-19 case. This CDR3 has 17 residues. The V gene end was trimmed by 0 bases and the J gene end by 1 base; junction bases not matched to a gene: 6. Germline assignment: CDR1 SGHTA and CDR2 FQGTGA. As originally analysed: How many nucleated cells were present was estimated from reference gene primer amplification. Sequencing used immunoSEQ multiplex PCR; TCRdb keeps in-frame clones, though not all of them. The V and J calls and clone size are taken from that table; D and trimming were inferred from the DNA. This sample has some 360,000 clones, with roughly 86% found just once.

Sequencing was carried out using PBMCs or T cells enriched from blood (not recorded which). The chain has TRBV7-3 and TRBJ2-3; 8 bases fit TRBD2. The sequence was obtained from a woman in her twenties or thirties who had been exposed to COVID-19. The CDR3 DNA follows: TGTGCCAGCAGCTTAACACTTACTAGCGGCGGCACAGATACGCAGTATTTT. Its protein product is CASSLTLTSGGTDTQYF.